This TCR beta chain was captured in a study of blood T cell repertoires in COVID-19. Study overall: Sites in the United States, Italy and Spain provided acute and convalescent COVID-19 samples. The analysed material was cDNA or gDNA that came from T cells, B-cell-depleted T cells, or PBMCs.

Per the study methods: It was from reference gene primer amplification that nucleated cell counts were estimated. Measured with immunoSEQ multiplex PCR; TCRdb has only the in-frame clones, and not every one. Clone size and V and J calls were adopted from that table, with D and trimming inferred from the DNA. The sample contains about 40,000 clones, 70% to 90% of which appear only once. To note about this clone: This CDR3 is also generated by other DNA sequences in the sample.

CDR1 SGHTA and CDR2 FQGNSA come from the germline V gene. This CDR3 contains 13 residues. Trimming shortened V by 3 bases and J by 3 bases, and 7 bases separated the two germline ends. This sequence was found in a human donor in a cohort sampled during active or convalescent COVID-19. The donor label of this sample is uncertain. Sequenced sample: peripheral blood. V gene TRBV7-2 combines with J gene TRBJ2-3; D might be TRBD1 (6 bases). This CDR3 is CASSFQGTDTQYF. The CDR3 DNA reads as TGTGCCAGCAGCTTCCAGGGGACAGATACGCAGTATTTT.